A selection of T cell receptor beta chains follows, all from one sample in a study of PD-1 blockade in classical Hodgkin lymphoma. This table comes from immunoSEQ multiplex PCR, and its TCRdb copy is limited to in-frame clones, with some not included. The sample holds some 19,000 clones, around 75% seen once. Material: CD4+ T cells from blood, obtained before the fourth cycle of nivolumab. These receptors were taken from a human donor with classical Hodgkin lymphoma. Both conserved end residues are part of each CDR3. Fields, in order: CDR3 DNA, CDR3 protein, clone size, V gene, J gene, D gene. The D gene is left open where the match is weak. Clone size appears in some rows only: once, few, many, or a class for an expanded clone.

DNA: TGCGCCAGCAGCCCGGAGAACAGGGGGAGTCATGGCTACACCTTC
CDR3: CASSPENRGSHGYTF
size: few
V: TRBV5-1
J: TRBJ1-2
D: TRBD1

DNA: TGTGCCAGCAGCTTATCGACAGGGGGGAATGAAAAACTGTTTTTT
CDR3: CASSLSTGGNEKLFF
size: .
V: TRBV7-2
J: TRBJ1-4
D: TRBD1

DNA: TGTGCCAGCAGCAAGGCGACAGGGGGTGGCTACACCTTC
CDR3: CASSKATGGGYTF
size: .
V: TRBV6-6
J: TRBJ1-2
D: TRBD1

DNA: TGTGCCAGCAGTCCCTGGGTAGCGGGGGAAGAGACCCAGTACTTC
CDR3: CASSPWVAGEETQYF
size: .
V: TRBV28
J: TRBJ2-5
D: TRBD2

DNA: TGTGCCAGTAGAAACACAGGGACGGGACAGGGCCGGTATGGCTACACCTTC
CDR3: CASRNTGTGQGRYGYTF
size: .
V: TRBV19
J: TRBJ1-2
D: TRBD1

DNA: TGTGCCAGCTCACCTCCTAACCTTGGGACCGGAAACACCATATATTTT
CDR3: CASSPPNLGTGNTIYF
size: .
V: TRBV18
J: TRBJ1-3
D: .

DNA: TGCGCCAGCAGCTCAGACACAACTACAGGGGTGTCCACTGAAGCTTTCTTT
CDR3: CASSSDTTTGVSTEAFF
size: .
V: TRBV5-1
J: TRBJ1-1
D: TRBD1

DNA: TGTGCCTGGAGTGAGAACAGGGAGACTTTCTTT
CDR3: CAWSENRETFF
size: once
V: TRBV30
J: TRBJ1-1
D: .

DNA: TGTGCCAGCAGCTTCAACATGAACACTGAAGCTTTCTTT
CDR3: CASSFNMNTEAFF
size: once
V: TRBV9
J: TRBJ1-1
D: .

DNA: TGTGCCAGCAGTTACGGACAGGGGAACACTGAAGCTTTCTTT
CDR3: CASSYGQGNTEAFF
size: few
V: TRBV6-5
J: TRBJ1-1
D: TRBD1

DNA: TGTGCCAGCAGCCCGGAAATGGTAGAGGAGACCCAGTACTTC
CDR3: CASSPEMVEETQYF
size: .
V: TRBV9
J: TRBJ2-5
D: .

DNA: TGTGCCAGCTCACCTAATGGGCCCTCCTATAATTCACCCCTCCACTTT
CDR3: CASSPNGPSYNSPLHF
size: .
V: TRBV18
J: TRBJ1-6
D: .

DNA: TGTGCCAGCAGCTTAGAGGGTGGCAATGAGCAGTTCTTC
CDR3: CASSLEGGNEQFF
size: once
V: TRBV7-9
J: TRBJ2-1
D: .

DNA: TGTGCCAGAAGCTTAGGACTTCTAACCTACGAGCAGTACTTC
CDR3: CARSLGLLTYEQYF
size: .
V: TRBV7-5
J: TRBJ2-7
D: .

DNA: TGTGCCAGTAGGATACAGGGACAAGAGACCCAGTACTTC
CDR3: CASRIQGQETQYF
size: once
V: TRBV19
J: TRBJ2-5
D: .

DNA: TGTGCCAGTACCCGGACAGGGTCGTACGAGCAGTACTTC
CDR3: CASTRTGSYEQYF
size: few
V: TRBV19
J: TRBJ2-7
D: TRBD1

DNA: TGTGCCAGCAGTGAAGTGGCGCTAGCTGCTAGCACAGATACGCAGTATTTT
CDR3: CASSEVALAASTDTQYF
size: .
V: TRBV6-1
J: TRBJ2-3
D: .

DNA: TGTGCCAGCAGCTTAGTCCCAGGGATCTACAATGAGCAGTTCTTC
CDR3: CASSLVPGIYNEQFF
size: .
V: TRBV7-6
J: TRBJ2-1
D: .

DNA: TGTGCCAGCAGCTTGGGGACAACCATAGAAGCTTTCTTT
CDR3: CASSLGTTIEAFF
size: .
V: TRBV7-8
J: TRBJ1-1
D: .

DNA: TGTGCCAGCAGTGAAACACTGCCCGCGGCCAGCTCCTACGAGCAGTACTTC
CDR3: CASSETLPAASSYEQYF
size: .
V: TRBV6-1
J: TRBJ2-7
D: .

DNA: TGTGCCAGCGGGGTGGGACAGGGATCCTACGAGCAGTACTTC
CDR3: CASGVGQGSYEQYF
size: .
V: TRBV2
J: TRBJ2-7
D: TRBD1

DNA: TGTGCCAGTAGTATCTCAGGTCCTCACGACTCTGGGGCCAACGTCCTGACTTTC
CDR3: CASSISGPHDSGANVLTF
size: .
V: TRBV19
J: TRBJ2-6
D: .

DNA: TGTGCCAGTAGTATGCTCAACAATGAGCAGTTCTTC
CDR3: CASSMLNNEQFF
size: few
V: TRBV19
J: TRBJ2-1
D: .

DNA: TGTGCCAGCAGTGTCGACCAGCCCCAGCATTTT
CDR3: CASSVDQPQHF
size: .
V: TRBV2
J: TRBJ1-5
D: .

DNA: TGTGCCAGTAGTATAATCCGGTCGGTGTTCAATCAGCCCCAGCATTTT
CDR3: CASSIIRSVFNQPQHF
size: few
V: TRBV19
J: TRBJ1-5
D: .

DNA: TGTGCCAGCTCACCACCTCGGGGACAGGTGAACACTGAAGCTTTCTTT
CDR3: CASSPPRGQVNTEAFF
size: .
V: TRBV18
J: TRBJ1-1
D: TRBD1

DNA: TGTGCCAGCAGCCGACAGAGGGGAAGGGCGCAGTTCTTC
CDR3: CASSRQRGRAQFF
size: .
V: TRBV14
J: TRBJ2-1
D: .

DNA: TGTGCCAGCAGCTCGACAGTAAACTATGGCTACACCTTC
CDR3: CASSSTVNYGYTF
size: .
V: TRBV7-6
J: TRBJ1-2
D: .

DNA: TGTGCCAGCAGCCGTTTACCCCCCGCGGCAGAGACCCAGTACTTC
CDR3: CASSRLPPAAETQYF
size: .
V: TRBV7-6
J: TRBJ2-5
D: .

DNA: TGTGCCAGCATAAAGAGGGACTCCCTCTCCTACGAGCAGTACTTC
CDR3: CASIKRDSLSYEQYF
size: .
V: TRBV6-6
J: TRBJ2-7
D: .

DNA: TGTGCCAGCAGTTTTAGGAGAAACAATCAGCCCCAGCATTTT
CDR3: CASSFRRNNQPQHF
size: .
V: TRBV6-5
J: TRBJ1-5
D: .

DNA: TGCAGCGTTACACAGGGATACCAGGGCTACACCTTC
CDR3: CSVTQGYQGYTF
size: .
V: TRBV29-1
J: TRBJ1-2
D: .

DNA: TGCGCCAGCAGCCAAGATGGCCCGGGAACAGGGTCACCCCTCCACTTT
CDR3: CASSQDGPGTGSPLHF
size: .
V: TRBV4-3
J: TRBJ1-6
D: .

DNA: TGTGCCAGCAGTGAGACATCCGGAAACACCATATATTTT
CDR3: CASSETSGNTIYF
size: few
V: TRBV6-1
J: TRBJ1-3
D: .

DNA: TGCAGCGTTGATACTAGCGGGATGTACAATGAGCAGTTCTTC
CDR3: CSVDTSGMYNEQFF
size: .
V: TRBV29-1
J: TRBJ2-1
D: TRBD2

DNA: TGTGCCTGGAGTGCCGATCGGGATTATAATGAAAAACTGTTTTTT
CDR3: CAWSADRDYNEKLFF
size: .
V: TRBV30
J: TRBJ1-4
D: .

DNA: TGCAGCGTGAGGGGACGGGAAGGACAGCCCCAGCATTTT
CDR3: CSVRGREGQPQHF
size: .
V: TRBV29-1
J: TRBJ1-5
D: .

DNA: TGCGCCAGCAGTGAGTCGATGGGTAGCACAGATACGCAGTATTTT
CDR3: CASSESMGSTDTQYF
size: once
V: TRBV10-1
J: TRBJ2-3
D: .

DNA: TGTGCCAGCAGCCCCCGGGGACAGGGAGGTGAGACCCAGTACTTC
CDR3: CASSPRGQGGETQYF
size: .
V: TRBV5-4
J: TRBJ2-5
D: TRBD1

DNA: TGCGCCAGCAGCGCGGCGTGGGGGACTAGCGGGACTTCGGGCGAGCAGTACTTC
CDR3: CASSAAWGTSGTSGEQYF
size: .
V: TRBV4-3
J: TRBJ2-7
D: TRBD2

DNA: TGTGCCAGCAGCCAAATCCAGGAGAATTCACCCCTCCACTTT
CDR3: CASSQIQENSPLHF
size: .
V: TRBV14
J: TRBJ1-6
D: .

DNA: TGTGCCAGCAGACCCGGATTGGAAGAGACCCAGTACTTC
CDR3: CASRPGLEETQYF
size: .
V: TRBV6-6
J: TRBJ2-5
D: .

DNA: TGTGCCAGCACGAAGACAGGGGGAACTGAAGCTTTCTTT
CDR3: CASTKTGGTEAFF
size: .
V: TRBV6-5
J: TRBJ1-1
D: TRBD1

DNA: TGTGCCAGCAGCTTGGGGGGCACCGGGGAGCTGTTTTTT
CDR3: CASSLGGTGELFF
size: few
V: TRBV5-4
J: TRBJ2-2
D: .